One sample yielded the 30 T cell receptor beta chains listed below, sequenced in a study of T cell repertoires in cytomegalovirus infection. TCRdb redid the calling of the reads with MiXCR, one entry per CDR3 protein. In the table there are around 260,000 distinct CDR3 sequences, around 9% of which are singletons. Sequenced sample: PBMCs. These receptor sequences come from a human donor in good health (CMV status not recorded). Some clones in this sample may be carry-over from other donors' samples.

This clonotype has just a few counts. The chain employs TRBV29-1 and TRBJ2-1; TRBD1 matches at 10 bases. Trimming at V came to 4 bases and at J to 7 bases, leaving 7 bases not matched to a gene. CDR1 is SQVTM, CDR2 ANQGSEA, per germline. The CDR3 spans 14 residues. As DNA, the CDR3 is TGCAGCGTTGTTCCGGGACAGGGGTGGAATGAGCAGTTCTTC. Translated, it gives CSVVPGQGWNEQFF.

The rearrangement joins TRBV5-6 to TRBJ2-2; 9 bases match TRBD2. This CDR3 is 17 amino acids long. The germline gives CDR1 SGHDT, CDR2 YYEEEE. V trimming: 4 bases; J trimming: 5 bases; junction bases outside the gene matches: 12. In nucleotides, the CDR3 is TGTGCCAGCAGCAGCCTCGGCAGCGGGAGGAGGACCGGGGAGCTGTTTTTT. Translating it yields CASSSLGSGRRTGELFF.

This rearrangement joins TRBV19 to TRBJ2-5; D remains ambiguous. This CDR3 spans 12 amino acids. V gave up 6 bases and J gave up 2 bases, with 7 bases separating them. CDR1 LNHDA and CDR2 SQIVND come from the germline V gene (reference sequence). Here the CDR3 reads CASRLGQETQYF. CDR3 DNA sequence: TGTGCCAGTAGATTGGGTCAAGAGACCCAGTACTTC.

The table lists this clonotype with many counts. The chain links TRBV6-5 to TRBJ2-1; unclear D gene. V was shortened by 6 bases and J by 5 bases, with 11 bases between the two germline ends. The CDR3 has 13 residues. Germline V CDR1 and CDR2: MNHEY, SVGAGI. The CDR3 here is CASRVSLNNEQFF. CDR3 sequence (DNA): TGTGCCAGCAGAGTCTCCCTAAACAATGAGCAGTTCTTC.

This clonotype showed up many times. The chain has TRBV19 and TRBJ1-1; tentatively, D is TRBD1 (5 bases). Germline lookup yields CDR1 LNHDA and CDR2 SQIVND (reference sequence). The CDR3 totals 12 residues. With 3 bases removed from V and 11 bases from J, the gap between germline ends came to 13 bases. CDR3 residues: CASSIEGRTAFF. For the CDR3, the DNA is TGTGCCAGTAGTATCGAGGGGAGAACTGCTTTCTTT.

The chain links TRBV28 to TRBJ1-2; 8 nucleotides match TRBD1. After removal of 4 bases from V and 5 bases from J, the junction contained 15 bases not matched to a gene. CDR3 size: 17 residues. Germline V gene data show CDR1 as MDHEN and CDR2 as SYDVKM. CDR3 protein: CASSSFSTGEGRYGYTF. DNA of the CDR3: TGTGCCAGCAGTTCTTTCTCGACAGGGGAAGGGAGGTATGGCTACACCTTC.

This clonotype is a singleton in its sample. The genes are TRBV5-6 and TRBJ2-7, with D hard to call. The CDR3 sequence is 15 residues long. Germline V gene sequence: CDR1 SGHDT, CDR2 YYEEEE. Deletions cut 2 bases from V and 7 bases from J, with 19 bases between. The CDR3 DNA follows: TGTGCCAGCAGCTTTTACCCAGGCAAGAGGCTGGAGCAGTACTTC. Its protein is CASSFYPGKRLEQYF.

This clonotype was seen ten or more times. The CDR3 DNA follows: TGTGCCAGCAGCTTGGACAGGGGCGAGCAGTACTTC. This sequence encodes CASSLDRGEQYF. This chain uses TRBV7-2 with TRBJ2-7; 9 bases are a match to TRBD1. Germline lookup yields CDR1 SGHTA and CDR2 FQGNSA. This CDR3 comprises 12 residues. V lost 3 bases and J lost 6; bases outside the gene matches: 0. Supplemented by reference TRBV7-2 and TRBJ2-7, the full variable domain reads GAGVSQSPSNKVTEKGKDVELRCDPISGHTALYWYRQSLGQGLEFLIYFQGNSAPDKSGLPSDRFSAERTGGSVSTLTIQRTQQEDSAVYLCASSLDRGEQYFGPGTRLTVT.

This clonotype appeared a few times. The J gene is TRBJ2-1, the V gene TRBV19, with TRBD2 identical over 11 bases. Germline V gene lookup returns CDR1 LNHDA and CDR2 SQIVND (reference sequence). The CDR3 is made up of 16 amino acids. The V and J ends lost 7 bases and 3 bases, in that order; junction bases with no gene match: 8. The CDR3 loop reads CASKRGGTSGYNEQFF. Written as DNA, the CDR3 is TGTGCCAGTAAGCGAGGGGGGACTAGCGGCTACAATGAGCAGTTCTTC.

This clonotype was seen ten or more times. V and J are TRBV7-2 and TRBJ1-1, with D maybe TRBD1 (5 bases). CDR3 length equals 15 residues. The V end was cut by 3 bases, the J end by 3 bases, with 14 bases between. Germline lookup yields CDR1 SGHTA and CDR2 FQGNSA. In DNA, the CDR3 is TGTGCCAGCAGCTTTACCCCAGGGCCGGACACTGAAGCTTTCTTT. This codes for CASSFTPGPDTEAFF.

Ten or more counts support this clonotype. The chain couples TRBV7-2 to TRBJ1-1; no definite D call. Germline V gives CDR1 SGHTA, CDR2 FQGNSA. Trimming took off 2 bases at V and 0 bases at J, with 10 bases between the two ends. The CDR3 runs 15 residues. In nucleotides, the CDR3 is TGTGCCAGCAGCTTAATGACAAACTTGAACACTGAAGCTTTCTTT. Translated, it gives CASSLMTNLNTEAFF.

This clonotype was seen a few times. This chain links TRBV15 with TRBJ1-4; weak D call: TRBD1 (5 bases). Germline V lookup: CDR1 LNHNV, CDR2 YYDKDF (reference sequence). Trimming pared 3 bases from V and 2 bases from J, leaving 13 bases between. The CDR3 runs to 16 residues. The CDR3 is CATSSGPGGTNEKLFF. The CDR3 DNA reads as TGTGCCACCAGCAGCGGGCCCGGGGGGACTAATGAAAAACTGTTTTTT.

The sample holds many counts of this clonotype. The rearrangement joins TRBV7-1 to TRBJ1-6, with 9 bases fitting TRBD1. TRBV7-1 qualifies as an ORF whose function is uncertain. The CDR3 has 15 amino acids. With V trimmed by 1 base and J by 10 bases, 5 bases remained unmatched. DNA for the CDR3: TGTGCCAGCAGCTCAGGAGGGACAGGGTTGTCACCCCTCCACTTT. Amino acids: CASSSGGTGLSPLHF.

J is TRBJ2-5 and V is TRBV20-1; 10 bases agree with TRBD2. V dropped 6 bases and J dropped 5; count of bases not matched to a gene: 12. Germline V gives CDR1 DFQATT, CDR2 SNEGSKA (reference sequence). The CDR3 has 15 residues. The CDR3 is CSAAPLAGRLETQYF. CDR3 DNA sequence: TGCAGTGCCGCCCCACTAGCGGGAAGGTTGGAGACCCAGTACTTC.

This clonotype was counted ten times or more. The rearrangement links TRBV7-2 to TRBJ2-3, with 9 nucleotides matching TRBD2. Per germline, CDR1 SGHTA and CDR2 FQGNSA. The CDR3 has 17 residues. V gave up 0 bases and J gave up 5 bases; unmatched junction bases: 9. The CDR3 is CASSLALAGRVGDTQYF. In nucleotides, the CDR3 is TGTGCCAGCAGCTTAGCGCTAGCGGGAAGAGTGGGAGATACGCAGTATTTT.

This clonotype occurred a few times. V usage is TRBV20-1 and J usage is TRBJ1-2, with 8 bases matching TRBD1. Germline assignment: CDR1 DFQATT and CDR2 SNEGSKA (reference sequence). The length of the CDR3 is 16 residues. The V and J ends lost 1 base and 8 bases, in that order; junction bases with no gene match: 15. The CDR3 bases are TGCAGTGCTAGAGCCGGGACAGGCGGGCTTAGGGTAGGCTACACCTTC. Its translation is CSARAGTGGLRVGYTF.

This rearrangement joins TRBV6-5 to TRBJ2-3, with 8 bases identical to TRBD1. The CDR3 runs 15 residues. Trimming removed 5 bases from V and 3 bases from J; junction bases left unmatched: 7. Germline CDR1 is MNHEY and CDR2 is SVGAGI. CDR3 nucleotide sequence: TGTGCCAGCAGTAAACAGGGGGGAAGAACAGATACGCAGTATTTT. Translation: CASSKQGGRTDTQYF.

This clonotype appeared many times. The chain employs TRBV7-2 and TRBJ1-6; D may be TRBD1 (5 bases). The germline V gene has CDR1 SGHTA and CDR2 FQGNSA. CDR3 size: 13 residues. Trimming took off 5 bases at V and 11 bases at J, with 13 bases between the two ends. Here the CDR3 DNA reads TGTGCCAGCAGCCCAGGCAGGGTTGCACCCCTCCACTTT. Amino acid sequence: CASSPGRVAPLHF.

Ten or more counts support this clonotype. This chain joins TRBV7-3 and TRBJ2-5, with 11 bases matching TRBD1. This CDR3 spans 16 amino acids. Germline V lookup: CDR1 SGHTA, CDR2 FQGTGA. The trim removed 4 bases at V and 5 bases at J, leaving 9 bases unmatched. This CDR3 is CASSSGLDRGLETQYF. The CDR3 nucleotides read TGTGCCAGCAGCTCCGGCCTGGACAGGGGGCTTGAGACCCAGTACTTC.

The chain links TRBV28 to TRBJ1-1, with 9 bases that match TRBD1. Germline values: CDR1 MDHEN, CDR2 SYDVKM. This CDR3 has 12 residues. V gave up 4 bases and J gave up 9 bases; unmatched junction bases: 3. In DNA form, the CDR3 reads TGTGCCAGCAGTTCACAGGGGGCCCAAGCTTTCTTT. Translation gives CASSSQGAQAFF.

This clonotype was counted at least ten times. The rearrangement joins TRBV6-5 to TRBJ1-4; D is unclear. The germline gives CDR1 MNHEY, CDR2 SVGAGI. V was cut by 4 bases and J by 8 bases, with 14 bases left in between. CDR3 length equals 14 residues. CDR3 DNA: TGTGCCAGCAGTTCTGGGGAGCTTCCCGAAAAACTGTTTTTT. Encoded protein: CASSSGELPEKLFF.

This clonotype showed up just once. This chain joins TRBV7-2 and TRBJ2-4, with D unresolved. V was shortened by 4 bases and J by 8 bases, with 18 bases between the two germline ends. The CDR3 runs to 15 residues. Germline V gene lookup returns CDR1 SGHTA and CDR2 FQGNSA. The CDR3 region has the DNA TGTGCCAGCAGCTCCCCCGCTGGCTATGTCGACATTCAGTACTTC. This codes for CASSSPAGYVDIQYF.

This clonotype was detected many times. CDR3 sequence: CASSWTWGDTEAFF. The CDR3 bases are TGTGCCAGCAGCTGGACCTGGGGGGACACTGAAGCTTTCTTT. The rearrangement links TRBV7-2 to TRBJ1-1; possible D gene TRBD1, 5 bases. This CDR3 is 14 amino acids long. Trimming pared 4 bases from V and 3 bases from J, leaving 12 bases between. Germline CDR1 is SGHTA and CDR2 is FQGNSA.

This clonotype appeared many times. The rearrangement uses TRBV7-2 and TRBJ1-1; D unresolved. The germline CDR1 and CDR2 sequences are SGHTA and FQGNSA. The V gene lost 8 bases and the J gene lost 4 bases, with 14 bases spanning the gap. CDR3 length equals 13 residues. The CDR3 sequence is CASERAHGTEAFF. The CDR3 DNA sequence: TGTGCCAGCGAAAGAGCCCACGGCACTGAAGCTTTCTTT.

This clonotype was picked up many times. V gene TRBV7-2 combines with J gene TRBJ1-2; weak D call: TRBD1 (6 bases). Germline V gene sequence: CDR1 SGHTA, CDR2 FQGNSA. V lost 3 bases and J 6 bases, leaving 14 bases between the germline ends. There are 14 residues in the CDR3. The CDR3 nucleotides read TGTGCCAGCAGCTTGACGGACAGAATAGATGGCTACACCTTC. Its protein product is CASSLTDRIDGYTF. Variable domain in full (rest from reference TRBV7-2 and TRBJ1-2): GAGVSQSPSNKVTEKGKDVELRCDPISGHTALYWYRQSLGQGLEFLIYFQGNSAPDKSGLPSDRFSAERTGGSVSTLTIQRTQQEDSAVYLCASSLTDRIDGYTFGSGTRLTVV.

This clonotype was counted ten times or more. The chain joins TRBV7-2 to TRBJ1-1; D uncertain. With 4 bases removed from V and 1 base from J, the gap between germline ends came to 7 bases. Germline-derived CDR1 and CDR2 are SGHTA and FQGNSA. The CDR3 is 13 residues long. In DNA form, the CDR3 reads TGTGCCAGCAGCTGGGCGAGGAACACTGAAGCTTTCTTT. Its translation is CASSWARNTEAFF.

This clonotype was picked up many times. V gene TRBV7-2 combines with J gene TRBJ1-1; tentatively, D is TRBD1 (5 bases). From germline, CDR1 is SGHTA and CDR2 FQGNSA. The length of the CDR3 is 14 residues. V was pared by 1 base and J by 4 bases, with 10 bases between. The CDR3 DNA follows: TGTGCCAGCAGCTTAGACGGGGGAATCACTGAAGCTTTCTTT. This codes for CASSLDGGITEAFF.

This clonotype was found a few times. The chain carries TRBV19 and TRBJ2-4, with D unresolved. CDR1 is LNHDA, CDR2 SQIVND, per germline (reference sequence). This CDR3 is built from 17 residues. V was cut by 0 bases and J by 0 bases, with 12 bases left in between. DNA for the CDR3: TGTGCCAGTAGTATAGATCTTCGGGTGATAGCCAAAAACATTCAGTACTTC. It yields the protein CASSIDLRVIAKNIQYF.

V is TRBV12-3 or TRBV12-4 and J is TRBJ2-7; tentatively, D is TRBD1 or TRBD2 (7 bases each). V was trimmed by 2 bases and J by 3 bases, leaving 17 bases between them. The CDR3 covers 16 residues. The CDR3 region is CASSLRSDRTSYEQYF. CDR3 bases: TGTGCCAGCAGTTTAAGATCGGACAGGACTAGCTACGAGCAGTACTTC.

This clonotype was observed many times. The genes are TRBV7-9 and TRBJ2-1; 7 bases fit TRBD2. CDR1 is SEHNR and CDR2 is FQNEAQ in the germline V gene (reference sequence). The V gene end was trimmed by 1 base and the J gene end by 4 bases; junction bases not matched to a gene: 4. CDR3 length: 15 residues. CDR3 sequence reads: CASSLVAGAYNEQFF. CDR3 bases: TGTGCCAGCAGCTTAGTGGCGGGAGCGTACAATGAGCAGTTCTTC.